This T cell receptor (beta chain) was captured by sequencing in a study of shared clonotypes between healthy human individuals. This CDR3 has 15 residues. CDR1 and CDR2 (germline): LNHDA, SQIVND (reference sequence). Turning to this clone: Mismatch with germline at one junction end may stem from a read error.

It was across several immunoSEQ plates that each subset's genomic DNA was evenly split. The table came from immunoSEQ multiplex PCR; TCRdb's copy has only in-frame clones and leaves some out. The data show a few million clones, approximately 93% seen once. J is TRBJ2-7 and V is TRBV19; TRBD1 matches 9 bases. Input material: naive CD4+ T cells from PBMCs. Sample subset: CD45RA+ positively selected. This TCR was recovered from a man younger than 35 in good health. Some clones in this sample may be carry-over from other donors' samples. This CDR3 reads CASSIDLLWVRDRVF. In DNA, the CDR3 is TGTGCCAGTAGTATAGATCTTTTATGGGTCCGGGACAGGGTCTTC.